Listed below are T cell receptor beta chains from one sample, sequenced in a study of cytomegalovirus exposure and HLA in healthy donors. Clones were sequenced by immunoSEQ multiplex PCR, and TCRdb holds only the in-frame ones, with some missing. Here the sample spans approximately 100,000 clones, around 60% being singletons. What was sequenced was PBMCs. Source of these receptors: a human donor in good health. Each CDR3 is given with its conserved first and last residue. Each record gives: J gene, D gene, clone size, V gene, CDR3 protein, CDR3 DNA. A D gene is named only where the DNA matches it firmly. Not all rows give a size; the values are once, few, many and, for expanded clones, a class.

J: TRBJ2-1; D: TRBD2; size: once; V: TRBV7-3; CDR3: CASSLNPRAGAYNEQFF; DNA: TGTGCCAGCAGCTTAAACCCCAGAGCGGGGGCCTACAATGAGCAGTTCTTC
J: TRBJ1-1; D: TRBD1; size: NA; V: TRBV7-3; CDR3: CASSAQQQGSGTEAFF; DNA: TGTGCCAGCAGCGCGCAACAACAGGGGAGCGGCACTGAAGCTTTCTTT
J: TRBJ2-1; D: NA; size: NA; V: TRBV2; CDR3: CASREDRTYNEQFF; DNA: TGTGCCAGCAGGGAAGACAGGACCTACAATGAGCAGTTCTTC
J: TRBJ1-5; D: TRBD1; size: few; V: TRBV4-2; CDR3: CASSQEAGDRRSQPQHF; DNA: TGTGCCAGCAGCCAAGAGGCTGGGGACAGGCGAAGTCAGCCCCAGCATTTT
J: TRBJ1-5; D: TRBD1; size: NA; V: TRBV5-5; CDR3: CASSETRQGNQPQHF; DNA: TGTGCCAGCAGCGAGACGCGACAGGGAAATCAGCCCCAGCATTTT
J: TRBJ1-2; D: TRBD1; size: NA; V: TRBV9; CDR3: CASSAHPSLQGHYGYTF; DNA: TGTGCCAGCAGCGCGCACCCGTCCCTACAGGGGCACTATGGCTACACCTTC
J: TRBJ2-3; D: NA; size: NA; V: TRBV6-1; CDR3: CASTLWSRVEDTQYF; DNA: TGTGCCAGCACCCTGTGGAGCAGGGTAGAGGATACGCAGTATTTT
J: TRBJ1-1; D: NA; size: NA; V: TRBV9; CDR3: CASSVMAGNTEAFF; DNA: TGTGCCAGCAGCGTAATGGCAGGGAACACTGAAGCTTTCTTT
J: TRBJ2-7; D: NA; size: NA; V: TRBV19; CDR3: CASSTGGYEQYF; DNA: TGTGCCAGTAGTACAGGGGGGTACGAGCAGTACTTC
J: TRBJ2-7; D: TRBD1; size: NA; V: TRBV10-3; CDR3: CAISGDRGSYEQYF; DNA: TGTGCCATCAGTGGCGACAGGGGGAGCTACGAGCAGTACTTC
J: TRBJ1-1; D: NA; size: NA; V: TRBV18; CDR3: CASSPRQTVTNTEAFF; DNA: TGTGCCAGCTCACCCAGGCAGACAGTTACGAACACTGAAGCTTTCTTT
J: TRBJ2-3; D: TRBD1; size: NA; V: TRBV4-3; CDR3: CASSQMDRDLTDTQYF; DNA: TGCGCCAGCAGCCAGATGGACAGGGACCTCACAGATACGCAGTATTTT
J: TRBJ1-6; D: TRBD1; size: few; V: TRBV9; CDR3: CASTGQPNSPLHF; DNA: TGTGCCAGCACGGGACAGCCAAATTCACCCCTCCACTTT
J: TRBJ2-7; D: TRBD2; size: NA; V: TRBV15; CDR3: CATSLRKLRGGPSSSYEQCF; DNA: TGTGCCACCAGCCTCCGGAAGCTGCGGGGGGGCCCGTCCTCCTCCTACGAGCAGTGCTTC
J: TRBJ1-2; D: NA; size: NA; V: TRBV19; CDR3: CASSIKGEGVGYTF; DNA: TGTGCCAGTAGTATAAAGGGGGAAGGGGTAGGCTACACCTTC
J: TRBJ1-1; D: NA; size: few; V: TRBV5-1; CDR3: CASSSGNMNTEAFF; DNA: TGCGCCAGCAGTTCGGGTAATATGAACACTGAAGCTTTCTTT
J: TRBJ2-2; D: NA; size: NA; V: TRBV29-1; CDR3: CSAAQGGRTGELFF; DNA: TGCAGCGCCGCCCAGGGGGGTAGAACCGGGGAGCTGTTTTTT
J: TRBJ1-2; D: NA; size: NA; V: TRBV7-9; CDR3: CASSSRDSVGYTF; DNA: TGTGCCAGCAGCTCCCGGGACTCGGTTGGCTACACCTTC
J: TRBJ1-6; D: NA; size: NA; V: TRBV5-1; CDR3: CASSSGAEGSPLHF; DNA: TGCGCCAGCAGCTCTGGGGCAGAAGGTTCACCCCTCCACTTT
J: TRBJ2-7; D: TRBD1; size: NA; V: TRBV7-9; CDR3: CASRRQTGGDYEQYF; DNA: TGTGCCAGCCGAAGGCAAACAGGGGGCGACTACGAGCAGTACTTC
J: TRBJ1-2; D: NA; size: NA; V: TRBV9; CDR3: CASRGGTTGVYGYTF; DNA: TGTGCCAGCCGGGGGGGGACAACGGGGGTATATGGCTACACCTTC
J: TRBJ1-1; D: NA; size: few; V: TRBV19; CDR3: CASSNSRGAEAFF; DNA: TGTGCCAGTAGTAACTCCCGGGGGGCTGAAGCTTTCTTT
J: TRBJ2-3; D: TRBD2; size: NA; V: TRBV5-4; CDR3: CASSPYTYTSGTSTDTQYF; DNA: TGTGCCAGCAGCCCCTATACCTATACTAGCGGAACTAGCACAGATACGCAGTATTTT
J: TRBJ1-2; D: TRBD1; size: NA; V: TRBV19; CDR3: CASSIVWQGDGGYTF; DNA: TGTGCCAGTAGTATAGTCTGGCAGGGGGACGGTGGCTACACCTTC
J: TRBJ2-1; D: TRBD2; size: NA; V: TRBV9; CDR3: CASSVGIGTSGGASYNEQFF; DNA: TGTGCCAGCAGCGTAGGGATTGGGACTAGCGGGGGCGCTTCCTACAATGAGCAGTTCTTC
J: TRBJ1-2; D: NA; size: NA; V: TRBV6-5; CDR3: CASSPRVESYGYTF; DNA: TGTGCCAGCAGTCCGCGGGTAGAGTCCTATGGCTACACCTTC
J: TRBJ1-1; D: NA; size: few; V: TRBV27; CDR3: CASSLQGNTEAFF; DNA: TGTGCCAGCAGTCTCCAGGGGAACACTGAAGCTTTCTTT
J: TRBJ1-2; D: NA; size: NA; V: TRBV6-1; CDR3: CASSDQGQGGNYGYTF; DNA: TGTGCCAGCAGTGATCAGGGTCAGGGTGGGAACTATGGCTACACCTTC
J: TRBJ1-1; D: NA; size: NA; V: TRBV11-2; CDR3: CASSLDRDTEAFF; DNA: TGTGCCAGCAGCTTAGATCGCGACACTGAAGCTTTCTTT
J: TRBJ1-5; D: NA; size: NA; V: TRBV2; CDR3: CASIAGRNQPQHF; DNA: TGTGCCAGCATTGCAGGGCGCAATCAGCCCCAGCATTTT
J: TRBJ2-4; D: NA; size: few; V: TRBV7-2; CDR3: CASSLYTKNIQYF; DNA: TGTGCCAGCAGCTTATATACCAAAAACATTCAGTACTTC
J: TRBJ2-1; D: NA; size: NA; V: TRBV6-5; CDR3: CASSHRGSSYNEQFF; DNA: TGTGCCAGCAGCCACCGGGGGTCCTCCTACAATGAGCAGTTCTTC
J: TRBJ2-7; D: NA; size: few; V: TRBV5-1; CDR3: CASSLDGGVPTIHEQYF; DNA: TGCGCCAGCAGCTTGGATGGGGGCGTCCCTACTATACACGAGCAGTACTTC
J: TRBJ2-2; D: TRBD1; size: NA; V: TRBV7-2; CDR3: CASSSRQGTTGELFF; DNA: TGTGCCAGCAGCTCCAGACAGGGGACCACCGGGGAGCTGTTTTTT
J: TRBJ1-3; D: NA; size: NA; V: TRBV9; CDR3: CASSATVGGNTIYF; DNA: TGTGCCAGCAGCGCGACAGTGGGTGGAAACACCATATATTTT
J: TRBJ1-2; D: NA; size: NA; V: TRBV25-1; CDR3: CASSGGGGALSRGYTF; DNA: TGTGCCAGCAGTGGGGGAGGAGGGGCCCTATCTCGGGGCTACACCTTC
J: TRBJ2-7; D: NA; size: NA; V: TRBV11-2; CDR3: CASSLSVSYEQYF; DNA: TGTGCCAGCAGCTTAAGCGTGAGCTACGAGCAGTACTTC
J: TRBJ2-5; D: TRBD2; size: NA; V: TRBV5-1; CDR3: CASSRTSGGETQYF; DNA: TGCGCCAGCAGCCGGACTAGCGGGGGTGAGACCCAGTACTTC
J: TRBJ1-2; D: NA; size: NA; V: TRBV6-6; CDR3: CASSYGRQDYGYTF; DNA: TGTGCCAGCAGTTACGGGCGACAGGACTATGGCTACACCTTC
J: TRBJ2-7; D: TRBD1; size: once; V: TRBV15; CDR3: CATSRDKGALYEQYF; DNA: TGTGCCACCAGCAGAGATAAGGGGGCCCTCTACGAGCAGTACTTC
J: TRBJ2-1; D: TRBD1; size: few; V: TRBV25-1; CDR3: CASSEDRDHNEQFF; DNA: TGTGCCAGCAGTGAGGACAGGGACCACAATGAGCAGTTCTTC
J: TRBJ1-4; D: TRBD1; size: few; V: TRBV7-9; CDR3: CASSSTGANEKLFF; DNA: TGTGCCAGCAGCTCGACAGGGGCTAATGAAAAACTGTTTTTT
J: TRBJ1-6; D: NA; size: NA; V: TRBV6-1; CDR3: CASGGRSYNSPLHF; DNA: TGTGCCAGCGGTGGTCGCTCCTATAATTCACCCCTCCACTTT
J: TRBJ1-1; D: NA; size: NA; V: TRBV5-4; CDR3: CASSLVDVNTEAFF; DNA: TGTGCCAGCAGCTTGGTAGATGTGAACACTGAAGCTTTCTTT
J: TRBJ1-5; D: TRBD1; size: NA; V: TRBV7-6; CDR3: CASSLSQGGQPQHF; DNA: TGTGCCAGCAGCTTATCGCAGGGGGGCCAGCCCCAGCATTTT
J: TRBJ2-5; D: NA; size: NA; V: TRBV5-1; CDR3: CASSLGEAQYF; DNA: TGCGCCAGCAGCTTGGGAGAGGCCCAGTACTTC
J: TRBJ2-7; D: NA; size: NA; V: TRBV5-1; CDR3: CASSLGGDSYEQYF; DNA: TGCGCCAGCAGCTTGGGGGGGGATTCCTACGAGCAGTACTTC
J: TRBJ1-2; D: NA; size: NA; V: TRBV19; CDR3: CASSIGAGEYGYTF; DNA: TGTGCCAGTAGTATCGGGGCAGGGGAATATGGCTACACCTTC
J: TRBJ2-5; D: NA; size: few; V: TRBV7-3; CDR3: CASSEYGGQELQYF; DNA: TGTGCCAGCAGCGAATATGGGGGACAAGAACTCCAGTACTTC
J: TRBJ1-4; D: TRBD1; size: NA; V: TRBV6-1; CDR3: CASSELGTANEKLFF; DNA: TGTGCCAGCAGTGAACTTGGGACAGCTAACGAAAAACTGTTTTTT